The clone carrying this TCR beta chain occurred many times. The sample originates from a study of blood T cells in healthy people across ages. Germline-derived CDR1 and CDR2 are SNHLY and FYNNEI. V was clipped by 6 bases and J by 5 bases; unmatched bases: 6. This CDR3 is 13 amino acids long. Primers used in a second PCR of roughly 6 to 11 cycles were a sample-barcoded 5' primer and a J-beta primer mix. Carrying 12 random nucleotides, a template-switch adaptor labeled each individual cDNA molecule. TCRdb reprocessed the 5' RACE reads via MiXCR and lists one record per CDR3 protein. The sample includes just under 750,000 distinct CDR3 sequences, about 20% of them seen just once.

The J gene is TRBJ1-2, the V gene TRBV2; 7 bases match TRBD1. Sequencing used blood. The receptor was isolated from a man aged 70-80 years in good health. The CDR3 nucleotides read TGTGCCAGCAGCCGGGACAGTCTGTATGGCTACACCTTC. Translated: CASSRDSLYGYTF.